This TCR beta chain was profiled in a study of graft-versus-host responses after intestinal transplantation. Germline V lookup: CDR1 SQVTM, CDR2 ANQGSEA. This CDR3 comprises 12 residues. V was clipped by 3 bases and J by 8 bases; unmatched bases: 2. For this clone: The antigen is unknown.

Profiled with immunoSEQ multiplex PCR; TCRdb holds only in-frame clones, not every one. The table has tens of thousands of clones, over 85% seen once; the top ten hold over 0.3%. The TCR comes from a human donor who received an intestinal transplant. The sequencing here drew on unstimulated CD4+ T cells sorted from spleen or lymph node cells, taken before intestinal transplant. This chain links TRBV29-1 with TRBJ2-4; 9 positions match TRBD1. CDR3 loop: CSVEDRGDIQYF. The CDR3 nucleotides read TGCAGCGTTGAGGACAGGGGTGACATTCAGTACTTC.